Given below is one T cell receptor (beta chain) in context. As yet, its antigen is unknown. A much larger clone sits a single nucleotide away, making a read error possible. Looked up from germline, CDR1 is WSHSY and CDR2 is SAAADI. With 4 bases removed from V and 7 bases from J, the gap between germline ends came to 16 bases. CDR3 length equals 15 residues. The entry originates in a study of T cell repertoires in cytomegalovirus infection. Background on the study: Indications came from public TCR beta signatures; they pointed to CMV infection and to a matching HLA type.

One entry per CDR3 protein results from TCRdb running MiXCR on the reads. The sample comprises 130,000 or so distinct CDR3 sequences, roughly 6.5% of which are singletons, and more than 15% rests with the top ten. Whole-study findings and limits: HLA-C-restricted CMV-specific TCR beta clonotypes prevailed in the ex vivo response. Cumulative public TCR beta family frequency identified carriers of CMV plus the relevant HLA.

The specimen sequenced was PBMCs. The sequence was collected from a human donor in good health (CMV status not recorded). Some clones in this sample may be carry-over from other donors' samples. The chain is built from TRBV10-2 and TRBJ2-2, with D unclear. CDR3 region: CASSVATISGGELFF. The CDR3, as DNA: TGCGCCAGCAGTGTCGCGACCATTTCTGGCGGGGAGCTGTTTTTT.